These 16 T cell receptor beta chains came from one sample sequenced in a study of shared clonotypes between healthy human individuals. Assay used: immunoSEQ multiplex PCR; TCRdb lists only in-frame clones, some missing. The sample contains some 1,900,000 clones, less than 95% of which appear only once. CD45RO-negative, CCR7-selected cells formed the naive CD8 fraction, which excluded terminally differentiated effector memory CD45RA+ cells. The sequenced material came from naive CD8+ T cells sorted from blood. The receptors originated from a man younger than 35 in good health.

The chain is built from TRBV4-1 and TRBJ2-1; TRBD1 might be the D (5 bases). V lost 4 bases and J lost 10, with 17 bases in between. Germline V gene sequence: CDR1 MGHRA, CDR2 YSYEKL. The CDR3 length is 14 residues. The chain's CDR3 is CASSLQGGFLEQFF. The CDR3 DNA follows: TGCGCCAGCAGCCTTCAGGGCGGATTTTTGGAGCAGTTCTTC.

The rearrangement uses TRBV19 and TRBJ2-7; D perhaps matches TRBD1 (5 bases). V was clipped by 4 bases and J by 4 bases, with 14 bases between them. The CDR3 totals 14 residues. Germline CDR1 LNHDA, CDR2 SQIVND (reference sequence). The CDR3: CASSTGDSGYEQYF. As DNA, the CDR3 is TGTGCCAGTAGTACGGGCGACAGTGGATACGAGCAGTACTTC.

This chain uses TRBV6-1 with TRBJ2-5; TRBD2 might be the D (6 bases). This CDR3 comprises 16 residues. The V end lost 2 bases, the J end lost 3 bases, and 16 bases lay between the germline ends. In germline, CDR1 is MNHNS, CDR2 SASEGT. The CDR3 sequence is CASSENTGGMEETQYF. The CDR3 bases are TGTGCCAGCAGTGAAAATACCGGGGGTATGGAAGAGACCCAGTACTTC.

This rearrangement joins TRBV10-3 to TRBJ2-1; TRBD2 matches at 9 bases. The CDR3 has 15 amino acids. Germline V CDR1 and CDR2: ENHRY, SYGVKD. Trimming removed 2 bases from V and 15 bases from J; junction bases left unmatched: 14. CDR3 loop: CAISEDASGALGLFF. DNA of the CDR3: TGTGCCATCAGTGAGGATGCTAGCGGGGCTTTGGGTTTGTTCTTC.

V is TRBV6-1 and J is TRBJ1-2; TRBD1 matches at 11 bases. J gave up 8 bases and V 3 bases, and 2 bases lay outside the gene matches. The CDR3 is 13 amino acids. Germline CDR1 is MNHNS and CDR2 is SASEGT. The CDR3 sequence is CASSEGTGGGYTF. CDR3 sequence (DNA): TGTGCCAGCAGTGAGGGGACAGGGGGAGGCTACACCTTC.

V is TRBV10-1 and J is TRBJ2-2, with D hard to call. Trimming pared 0 bases from V and 5 bases from J, leaving 7 bases between. The CDR3 sequence is 14 residues long. Germline V lookup: CDR1 WNHNN, CDR2 SYGVQD (reference sequence). The CDR3 bases are TGCGCCAGCAGTGAGTCAAAGGGAACCGGGGAGCTGTTTTTT. This translates into CASSESKGTGELFF.

Details on this clone: Other DNA variants within this sample encode the same CDR3. The chain links TRBV11-2 to TRBJ2-7, with TRBD2 as a possible D gene (5 bases). V was pared by 1 base and J by 4 bases, with 8 bases between. The germline V gene has CDR1 SGHAT and CDR2 FQNNGV. This CDR3 is 13 amino acids long. Here the CDR3 reads CASSLGPGYEQYF. CDR3 DNA sequence: TGTGCCAGCAGCTTAGGGCCGGGATACGAGCAGTACTTC.

The chain couples TRBV27 to TRBJ2-7; D is possibly TRBD1 (6 bases). There are 14 residues in the CDR3. V was pared by 6 bases and J by 3 bases, with 15 bases between. CDR1 is MNHEY, CDR2 SMNVEV, per germline (reference sequence). Here the CDR3 DNA reads TGTGCCAGCAGACAGCAGGGGACACTCTACGAGCAGTACTTC. The encoded protein is CASRQQGTLYEQYF.

The rearrangement joins TRBV6-1 to TRBJ2-5, with a tentative D call TRBD2 (6 bases). The CDR3 is made up of 15 amino acids. Trimming pared 0 bases from V and 10 bases from J, leaving 18 bases between. CDR1 and CDR2 from the germline V gene are MNHNS and SASEGT. CDR3 residues: CASSEALRPGGDQYF. The CDR3, as DNA: TGTGCCAGCAGTGAAGCGCTTCGACCGGGCGGGGACCAGTACTTC.

This clone has a single count. Other DNA sequences in this sample translate to the same CDR3. The gene calls are TRBV20-1 and TRBJ2-1; D is ambiguous. The CDR3 consists of 11 residues. CDR1 and CDR2 (germline): DFQATT, SNEGSKA (reference sequence). The V end lost 1 base, the J end lost 8 bases, and 6 bases lay between the germline ends. The CDR3 DNA sequence: TGCAGTGCTAGAGTTGTTTATGAGCAGTTCTTC. Its translation is CSARVVYEQFF.

J is TRBJ2-7 and V is TRBV7-6; TRBD2 is a possible D gene (5 bases). The CDR3 spans 13 residues. V lost 2 bases to trimming and J lost 9 bases, with 14 bases between them. CDR1 is SGHVS, CDR2 FNYEAQ, per germline. The CDR3 nucleotides are TGTGCCAGCAGCTTATTCGTCGGGGAAGGGCAGTACTTC. Protein: CASSLFVGEGQYF.

The chain couples TRBV7-9 to TRBJ2-1, with 9 bases that match TRBD2. Germline V gene data show CDR1 as SEHNR and CDR2 as FQNEAQ (reference sequence). The ends lost 1 base at V and 4 bases at J; junction bases unmatched: 5. The CDR3 totals 16 residues. The CDR3 sequence is CASSLEGSGGYNEQFF. DNA for the CDR3: TGTGCCAGCAGCTTAGAAGGTAGCGGGGGATACAATGAGCAGTTCTTC.

As for this clone: Different DNA sequences within this sample yield the same CDR3. The gene calls are TRBV4-3 and TRBJ2-2; D not resolved. The CDR3 spans 13 residues. Per the germline V gene, CDR1 is LGHNA and CDR2 is YSLEER. V lost 0 bases and J lost 6, with 5 bases in between. CDR3 protein: CASSQDWAGELFF. The CDR3 DNA sequence: TGCGCCAGCAGCCAAGATTGGGCCGGGGAGCTGTTTTTT.

This clone was observed a single time. The CDR3 here is CASSLGPKGPYNEQFF. The CDR3 DNA reads as TGCGCCAGCAGCCTGGGACCCAAGGGGCCGTACAATGAGCAGTTCTTC. V gene TRBV4-1 combines with J gene TRBJ2-1; D tentatively fits TRBD1 or TRBD2 (5 bases each). CDR1 is MGHRA and CDR2 is YSYEKL in the germline V gene. CDR3 length: 16 residues. Trimming cost V 4 bases and J 4 bases, with 17 bases left between them.

This clone was seen a single time. The J gene is TRBJ1-4, the V gene TRBV29-1, with no clear D. The length of the CDR3 is 12 residues. Trimming stripped 4 bases from V and 8 bases from J, with 11 bases between. CDR1 SQVTM and CDR2 ANQGSEA come from the germline V gene. The CDR3 is CSVVETGEKLFF. CDR3 in DNA: TGCAGCGTTGTAGAGACCGGAGAAAAACTGTTTTTT.

In its sample, this clone was seen once. The rearrangement uses TRBV5-1 and TRBJ2-3, with TRBD2 matching 9 bases. This CDR3 is 19 amino acids long. Germline V gene sequence: CDR1 SGHRS, CDR2 YFSETQ. Germline trimming cut 0 bases from V and 2 bases from J; bases unmatched to any gene: 13. CDR3 bases: TGCGCCAGCAGCTTGGGTCCTAGCGGGGCTACACCTTCCACAGATACGCAGTATTTT. Its translation: CASSLGPSGATPSTDTQYF.